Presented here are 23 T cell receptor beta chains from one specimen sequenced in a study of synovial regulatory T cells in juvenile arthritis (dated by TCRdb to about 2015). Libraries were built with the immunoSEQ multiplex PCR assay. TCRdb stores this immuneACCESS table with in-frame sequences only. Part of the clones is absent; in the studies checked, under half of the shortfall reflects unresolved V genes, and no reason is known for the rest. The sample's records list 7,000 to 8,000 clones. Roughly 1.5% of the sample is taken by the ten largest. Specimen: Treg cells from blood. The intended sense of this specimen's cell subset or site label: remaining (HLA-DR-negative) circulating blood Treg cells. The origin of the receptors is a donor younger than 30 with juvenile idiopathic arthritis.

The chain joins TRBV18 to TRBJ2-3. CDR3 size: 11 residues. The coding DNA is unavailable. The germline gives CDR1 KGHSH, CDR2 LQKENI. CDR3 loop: CASSLGDTQYF.

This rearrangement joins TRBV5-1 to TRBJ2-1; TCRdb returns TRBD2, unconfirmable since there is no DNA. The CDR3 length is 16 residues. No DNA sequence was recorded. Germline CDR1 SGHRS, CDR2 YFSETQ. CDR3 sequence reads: CASSSKRGVSYNEQFF.

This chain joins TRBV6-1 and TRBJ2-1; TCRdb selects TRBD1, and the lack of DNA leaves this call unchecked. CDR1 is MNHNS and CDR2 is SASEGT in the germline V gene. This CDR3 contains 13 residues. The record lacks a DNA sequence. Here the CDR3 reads CASRDRGYNEQFF.

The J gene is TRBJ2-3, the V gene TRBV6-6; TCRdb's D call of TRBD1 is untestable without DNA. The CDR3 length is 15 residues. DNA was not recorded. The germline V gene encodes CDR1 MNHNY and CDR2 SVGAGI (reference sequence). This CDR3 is CASSNQGQSTDTQYF.

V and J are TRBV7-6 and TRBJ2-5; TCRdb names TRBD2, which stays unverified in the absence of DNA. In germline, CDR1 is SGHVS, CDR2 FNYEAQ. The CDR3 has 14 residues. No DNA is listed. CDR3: CASSRPYGQETQYF.

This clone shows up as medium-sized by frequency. The CDR3 reads CASTPGTSGTYEQYF. The chain joins TRBV28 to TRBJ2-7; without DNA, the TCRdb call of TRBD1 cannot be checked. CDR3 size: 15 residues. No DNA was logged. Germline V gives CDR1 MDHEN, CDR2 SYDVKM.

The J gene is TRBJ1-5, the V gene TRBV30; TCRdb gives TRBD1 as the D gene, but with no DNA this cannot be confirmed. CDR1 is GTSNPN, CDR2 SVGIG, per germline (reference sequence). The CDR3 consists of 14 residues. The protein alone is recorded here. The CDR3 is CAWSVGTGLQPQHF.

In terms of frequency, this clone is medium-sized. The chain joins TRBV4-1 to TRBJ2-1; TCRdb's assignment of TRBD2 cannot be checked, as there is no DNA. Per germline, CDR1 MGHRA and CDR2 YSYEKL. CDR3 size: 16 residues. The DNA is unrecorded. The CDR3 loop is CASSRFASGLGNEQFF.

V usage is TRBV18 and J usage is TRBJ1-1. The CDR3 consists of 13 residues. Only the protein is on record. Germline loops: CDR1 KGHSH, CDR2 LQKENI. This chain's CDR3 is CASSLDLRTEAFF.

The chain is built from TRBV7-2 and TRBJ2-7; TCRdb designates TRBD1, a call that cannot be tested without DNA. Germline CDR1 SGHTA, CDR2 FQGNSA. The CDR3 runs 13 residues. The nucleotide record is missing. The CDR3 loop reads CASSWTAIYEQYF.

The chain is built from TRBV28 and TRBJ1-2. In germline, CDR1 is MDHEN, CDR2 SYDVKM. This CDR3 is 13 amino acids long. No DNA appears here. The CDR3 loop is CASSYGPYYGYTF.

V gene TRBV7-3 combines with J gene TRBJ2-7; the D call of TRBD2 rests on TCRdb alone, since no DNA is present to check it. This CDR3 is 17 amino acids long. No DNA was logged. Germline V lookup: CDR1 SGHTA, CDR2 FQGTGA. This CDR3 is CASSLGPLGSGSYEQYF.

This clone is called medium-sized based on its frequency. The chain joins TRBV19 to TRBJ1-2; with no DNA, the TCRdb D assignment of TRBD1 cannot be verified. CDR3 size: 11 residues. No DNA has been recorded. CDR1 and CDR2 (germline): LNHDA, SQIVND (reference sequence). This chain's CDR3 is CASGQVYGYTF. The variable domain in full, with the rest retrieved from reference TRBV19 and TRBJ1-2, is DGGITQSPKYLFRKEGQNVTLSCEQNLNHDAMYWYRQDPGQGLRLIYYSQIVNDFQKGDIAEGYSVSREKKESFPLTVTSAQKNPTAFYLCASGQVYGYTFGSGTRLTVV.

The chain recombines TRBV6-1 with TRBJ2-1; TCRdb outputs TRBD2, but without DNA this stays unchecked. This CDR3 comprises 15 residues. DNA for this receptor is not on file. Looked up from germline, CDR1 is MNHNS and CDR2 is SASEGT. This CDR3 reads CASRGLAVSYNEQFF.

The chain's CDR3 is CASSRVTTTYEQYF. The genes are TRBV5-6 and TRBJ2-7; TCRdb designates TRBD2, a call that cannot be tested without DNA. CDR1 is SGHDT, CDR2 YYEEEE, per germline. The CDR3 runs 14 residues. No nucleotide data were recorded.

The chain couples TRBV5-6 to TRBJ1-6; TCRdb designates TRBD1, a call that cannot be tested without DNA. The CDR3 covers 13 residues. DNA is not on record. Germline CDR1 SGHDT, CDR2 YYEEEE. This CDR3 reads CASSLTGNSPLHF.

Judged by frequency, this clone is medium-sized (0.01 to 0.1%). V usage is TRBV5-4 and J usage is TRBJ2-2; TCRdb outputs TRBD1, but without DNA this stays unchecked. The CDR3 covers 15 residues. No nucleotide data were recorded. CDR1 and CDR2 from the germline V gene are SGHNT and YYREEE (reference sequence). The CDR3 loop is CASSLDARITGELFF. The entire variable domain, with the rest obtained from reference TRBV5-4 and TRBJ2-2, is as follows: ETGVTQSPTHLIKTRGQQVTLRCSSQSGHNTVSWYQQALGQGPQFIFQYYREEENGRGNFPPRFSGLQFPNYSSELNVNALELDDSALYLCASSLDARITGELFFGEGSRLTVL.

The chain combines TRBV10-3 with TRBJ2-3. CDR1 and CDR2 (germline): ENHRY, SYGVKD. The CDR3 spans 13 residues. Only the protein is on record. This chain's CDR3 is CAINRGATDTQYF.

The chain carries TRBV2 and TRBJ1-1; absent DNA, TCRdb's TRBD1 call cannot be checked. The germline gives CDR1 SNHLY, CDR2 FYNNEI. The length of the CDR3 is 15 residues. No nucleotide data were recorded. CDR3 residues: CASTGNTEAYREAFF.

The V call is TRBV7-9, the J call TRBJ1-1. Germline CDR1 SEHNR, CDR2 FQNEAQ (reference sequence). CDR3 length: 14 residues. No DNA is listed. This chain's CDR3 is CASSFRTGNTEAFF. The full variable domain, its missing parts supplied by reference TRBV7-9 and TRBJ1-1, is DTGVSQNPRHKITKRGQNVTFRCDPISEHNRLYWYRQTLGQGPEFLTYFQNEAQLEKSRLLSDRFSAERPKGSFSTLEIQRTEQGDSAMYLCASSFRTGNTEAFFGQGTRLTVV.

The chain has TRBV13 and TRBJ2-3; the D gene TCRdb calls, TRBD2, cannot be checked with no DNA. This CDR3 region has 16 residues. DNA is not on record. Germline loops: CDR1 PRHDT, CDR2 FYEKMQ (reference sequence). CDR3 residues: CASRTLGGDRTDTQYF.

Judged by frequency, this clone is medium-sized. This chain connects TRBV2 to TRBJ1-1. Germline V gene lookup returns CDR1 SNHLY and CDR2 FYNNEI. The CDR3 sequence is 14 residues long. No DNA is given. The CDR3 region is CASSEVRSNTEAFF.

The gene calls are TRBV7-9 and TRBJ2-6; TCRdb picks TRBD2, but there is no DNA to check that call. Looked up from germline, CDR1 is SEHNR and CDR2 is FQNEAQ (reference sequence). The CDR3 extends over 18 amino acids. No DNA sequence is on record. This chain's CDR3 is CASSPRTSGSYGANVLTF.